This note documents a single T cell receptor beta chain sequence. The CDR3 extends over 17 amino acids. Germline trimming cut 1 base from V and 1 base from J; bases unmatched to any gene: 9. The germline CDR1 and CDR2 sequences are MNHEY and SMNVEV (reference sequence). Sequenced by immunoSEQ multiplex PCR; TCRdb stores in-frame clones only, minus some. The sample comprises about 6,700 clones, 70% to 80% of which are singletons, and about 15% rests with the top ten. This entry belongs to a study of tumor-infiltrating lymphocytes in localized non-small cell lung cancer. Sequenced input: uninvolved lung tissue not adjacent to the tumor. The J gene is TRBJ1-1, the V gene TRBV27; 7 bases match TRBD1. This clonotype originated in a human donor with non-small cell lung cancer. CDR3 nucleotide sequence: TGTGCCAGCAGTTTATTTACAGGGGTTGGAAGGAACACTGAAGCTTTCTTT. This gives the protein CASSLFTGVGRNTEAFF.